This T cell receptor (beta chain) is from a study of cytomegalovirus exposure and HLA in healthy donors. At the level of the study: Among roughly 180 million T cells, an earlier analysis found roughly 120 million unique TCR beta sequences. Study-wide results and limits: The later analysis indicated that the majority of CMV-associated TCR beta chains appeared HLA-restricted. Most TCR sequences showed up rarely, but some public TCRs showed up in many donors. Presence/absence comparisons presumed near-even sequencing depth among donors.

The V end lost 2 bases, the J end lost 0 bases, and 7 bases lay between the germline ends. The CDR3 is 14 amino acids. CDR1 and CDR2 (germline): MDHEN, SYDVKM. Comments on this clone: As yet, its antigen is unknown.

Amplification used 60 Vbeta primers and 13 Jbeta primers. Using immunoSEQ multiplex PCR, the repertoire was profiled, and TCRdb retains in-frame clones only, with some absent. The repertoire holds 100,000 or so clones, with around three quarters as singletons. Sequencing used PBMCs. The chain joins TRBV28 to TRBJ1-1; D is unclear. The sequence was obtained from a female donor in good health and CMV-seropositive. CDR3 bases: TGTGCCAGCAGTTTAACGAGCTTGAACACTGAAGCTTTCTTT. Amino acids: CASSLTSLNTEAFF.